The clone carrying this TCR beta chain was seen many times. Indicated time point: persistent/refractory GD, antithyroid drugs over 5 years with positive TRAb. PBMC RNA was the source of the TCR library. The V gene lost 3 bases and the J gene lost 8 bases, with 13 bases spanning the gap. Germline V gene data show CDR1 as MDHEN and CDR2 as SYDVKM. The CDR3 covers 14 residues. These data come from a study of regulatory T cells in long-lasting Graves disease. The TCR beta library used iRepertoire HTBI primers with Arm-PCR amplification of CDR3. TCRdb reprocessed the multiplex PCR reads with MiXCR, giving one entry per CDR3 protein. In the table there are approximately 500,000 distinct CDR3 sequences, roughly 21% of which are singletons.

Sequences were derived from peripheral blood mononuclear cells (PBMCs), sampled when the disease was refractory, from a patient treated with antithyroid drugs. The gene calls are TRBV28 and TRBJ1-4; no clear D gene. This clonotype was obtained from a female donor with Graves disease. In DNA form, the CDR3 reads TGTGCCAGCAGTTTGGGTTGGGGAAGGGAAAAACTGTTTTTT. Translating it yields CASSLGWGREKLFF.